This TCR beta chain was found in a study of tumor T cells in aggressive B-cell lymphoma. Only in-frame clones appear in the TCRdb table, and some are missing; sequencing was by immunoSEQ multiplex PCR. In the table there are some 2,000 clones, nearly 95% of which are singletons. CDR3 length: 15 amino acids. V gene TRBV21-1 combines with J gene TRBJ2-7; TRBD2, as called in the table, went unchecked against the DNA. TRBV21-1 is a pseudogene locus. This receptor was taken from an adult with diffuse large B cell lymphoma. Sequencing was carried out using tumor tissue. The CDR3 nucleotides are TGTGCCAGCCCCTCGGGACTGTCGAGCTCCTACGAGCAGTACTTC. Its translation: CASPSGLSSSYEQYF.